These T cell receptor beta chains were read from a single sample in a study of CD8 T cells in ankylosing spondylitis. TCRdb used MiXCR to reprocess the 5' RACE reads, holding one entry per CDR3 protein. The table shows under 300,000 distinct CDR3 sequences, with 18% occurring only once. The sequenced sample was blood, either unsorted or a sorted T cell fraction (not recorded which). The origin of the receptors is a male donor with ankylosing spondylitis or in good health (not recorded which). CDR3s leave out the opening cysteine and the closing phenylalanine or tryptophan.

j_call: TRBJ2-1; v_call: TRBV5-8; cdr3_aa: ASRLPSSYNEQF
j_call: TRBJ2-5; v_call: TRBV20-1; cdr3_aa: SVGLAQQETQY
j_call: TRBJ2-3; v_call: TRBV10-3; cdr3_aa: AISEGAGVQDTQY
j_call: TRBJ1-5; v_call: TRBV12-3/TRBV12-4; cdr3_aa: ASSQGQQPQH
j_call: TRBJ1-3; v_call: TRBV4-2; cdr3_aa: ASSQDTGTSGNTIY
j_call: TRBJ1-1; v_call: TRBV7-9; cdr3_aa: ASSVRQGAKTEAF
j_call: TRBJ2-7; v_call: TRBV4-1; cdr3_aa: ASSPQTGRWYEQY
j_call: TRBJ2-5; v_call: TRBV7-9; cdr3_aa: ASSSAGGVETQY
j_call: TRBJ2-7; v_call: TRBV4-1; cdr3_aa: ASSQYQDRGSQY
j_call: TRBJ2-2; v_call: TRBV29-1; cdr3_aa: SVEEDRISGELF
j_call: TRBJ1-5; v_call: TRBV4-1; cdr3_aa: ASSQDDRGDQPQH
j_call: TRBJ1-2; v_call: TRBV29-1; cdr3_aa: SVEDRGNGYT